These T cell receptor beta chains were read from a single sample in a study of neurological immune-mediated disorders. TCRdb redid the calling of the 5' RACE reads with MiXCR, one entry per CDR3 protein. In the table there are more than 45,000 distinct CDR3 sequences, about 4.2% of which are singletons. Input material: PBMCs. The receptors stem from a man in his fifties or sixties with multiple sclerosis. Each CDR3 is given with its conserved first and last residue. A D gene is named only where the DNA matches it firmly. Not all rows give a size; the values are once, few, many and, for expanded clones, a class.

v_gene: TRBV20-1
j_gene: TRBJ1-1
d_gene: .
abundance: many
CDR3aa: CRGVGTEAFF
CDR3nt: TGCAGGGGCGTAGGGACTGAAGCTTTCTTT

v_gene: TRBV20-1
j_gene: TRBJ2-3
d_gene: TRBD2
abundance: many
CDR3aa: CSARGVGLTSGGSTDTQYF
CDR3nt: TGCAGTGCTAGAGGGGTTGGTTTAACTAGCGGGGGGAGCACAGATACGCAGTATTTT

v_gene: TRBV27
j_gene: TRBJ2-7
d_gene: .
abundance: few
CDR3aa: CASSSGAGSNEQYF
CDR3nt: TGTGCCAGCAGTTCCGGGGCAGGGTCAAACGAGCAGTACTTC

v_gene: TRBV5-1
j_gene: TRBJ1-6
d_gene: .
abundance: .
CDR3aa: CASSLVAGDSPLHF
CDR3nt: TGCGCCAGCAGCTTGGTCGCAGGTGATTCACCCCTCCACTTT

v_gene: TRBV5-1
j_gene: TRBJ2-2
d_gene: .
abundance: many
CDR3aa: CASSLFRTTNTGELFF
CDR3nt: TGCGCCAGCAGCTTGTTCAGGACAACGAACACCGGGGAGCTGTTTTTT

v_gene: TRBV7-6
j_gene: TRBJ2-3
d_gene: TRBD1
abundance: many
CDR3aa: CASSLGTTGADTQYF
CDR3nt: TGTGCCAGCAGCTTAGGCACCACAGGGGCAGATACGCAGTATTTT

v_gene: TRBV27
j_gene: TRBJ2-3
d_gene: .
abundance: many
CDR3aa: CASSLLGDTQYF
CDR3nt: TGTGCCAGCAGTTTACTGGGAGATACGCAGTATTTT

v_gene: TRBV3-1
j_gene: TRBJ2-7
d_gene: .
abundance: many
CDR3aa: CASSQLPGDTFDEQYF
CDR3nt: TGTGCCAGCAGCCAACTTCCTGGGGACACGTTCGACGAGCAGTACTTC

v_gene: TRBV4-1
j_gene: TRBJ1-4
d_gene: .
abundance: many
CDR3aa: CASSPGRATNEKLFF
CDR3nt: TGCGCCAGCAGCCCGGGGCGTGCAACTAATGAAAAACTGTTTTTT

v_gene: TRBV5-1
j_gene: TRBJ2-7
d_gene: .
abundance: many
CDR3aa: CASTLGQNSYEQYF
CDR3nt: TGCGCCAGCACCCTCGGCCAGAACTCCTACGAGCAGTACTTC

v_gene: TRBV5-1
j_gene: TRBJ2-7
d_gene: TRBD1
abundance: many
CDR3aa: CASSLTGPYEQYF
CDR3nt: TGCGCCAGCAGTTTGACAGGGCCCTACGAGCAGTACTTC

v_gene: TRBV28
j_gene: TRBJ1-5
d_gene: .
abundance: many
CDR3aa: CASSFSENNQPQNF
CDR3nt: TGTGCCAGCAGTTTCTCAGAGAACAATCAGCCCCAGAATTTT

v_gene: TRBV7-8
j_gene: TRBJ2-1
d_gene: TRBD2
abundance: few
CDR3aa: CASSLAAGTISYNEQFF
CDR3nt: TGTGCCAGCAGCTTAGCGGCTGGGACTATCTCCTACAATGAGCAGTTCTTC

v_gene: TRBV5-1
j_gene: TRBJ2-7
d_gene: .
abundance: few
CDR3aa: CASSLWTAADEQYF
CDR3nt: TGCGCCAGCAGCTTATGGACAGCCGCGGACGAGCAGTACTTC

v_gene: TRBV20-1
j_gene: TRBJ2-5
d_gene: .
abundance: many
CDR3aa: CSASDETQYF
CDR3nt: TGCAGTGCTAGTGATGAGACCCAGTACTTC

v_gene: TRBV5-1
j_gene: TRBJ1-4
d_gene: TRBD1
abundance: many
CDR3aa: CASSLSGGGGEKLFF
CDR3nt: TGCGCCAGCAGCTTGTCAGGGGGCGGAGGTGAAAAACTGTTTTTT

v_gene: TRBV5-1
j_gene: TRBJ2-7
d_gene: TRBD1
abundance: many
CDR3aa: CASSVGTASYEQYF
CDR3nt: TGCGCCAGCAGCGTCGGGACAGCGTCCTACGAGCAGTACTTC

v_gene: TRBV12-3/TRBV12-4
j_gene: TRBJ2-7
d_gene: TRBD1
abundance: many
CDR3aa: CASTKDRTGFASEQYF
CDR3nt: TGTGCCAGCACCAAGGACAGGACAGGGTTTGCTAGCGAGCAGTACTTC

v_gene: TRBV28
j_gene: TRBJ2-3
d_gene: .
abundance: few
CDR3aa: CASSSRDGSLDTQYF
CDR3nt: TGTGCCAGCAGTTCCCGGGACGGGTCACTGGATACGCAGTATTTT

v_gene: TRBV5-1
j_gene: TRBJ2-7
d_gene: .
abundance: many
CDR3aa: CASSLDRSYEQYF
CDR3nt: TGCGCCAGCAGCTTGGACAGGTCCTACGAGCAGTACTTC

v_gene: TRBV20-1
j_gene: TRBJ1-1
d_gene: .
abundance: many
CDR3aa: CSAPGPGHTEAFF
CDR3nt: TGCAGTGCCCCCGGCCCGGGGCACACTGAAGCTTTCTTT

v_gene: TRBV20-1
j_gene: TRBJ2-2
d_gene: TRBD2
abundance: many
CDR3aa: CSARRLAGGRGGTGELFF
CDR3nt: TGCAGTGCTAGACGACTAGCGGGGGGCCGGGGTGGCACCGGGGAGCTGTTTTTT

v_gene: TRBV7-9
j_gene: TRBJ2-5
d_gene: .
abundance: many
CDR3aa: CASSNFNEETQYF
CDR3nt: TGTGCCAGCAGCAACTTCAATGAGGAGACCCAGTACTTC

v_gene: TRBV12-3/TRBV12-4
j_gene: TRBJ2-1
d_gene: .
abundance: .
CDR3aa: CASSFGTINEQFF
CDR3nt: TGTGCCAGCAGCTTTGGGACAATCAATGAGCAGTTCTTC

v_gene: TRBV20-1
j_gene: TRBJ1-1
d_gene: .
abundance: many
CDR3aa: CSALRVGEEAFF
CDR3nt: TGCAGTGCACTACGAGTCGGGGAGGAAGCTTTCTTT

v_gene: TRBV20-1
j_gene: TRBJ1-2
d_gene: .
abundance: .
CDR3aa: CSARDQAGAHYGYTF
CDR3nt: TGCAGTGCTAGAGATCAGGCAGGGGCGCACTATGGCTACACCTTC

v_gene: TRBV4-1
j_gene: TRBJ2-7
d_gene: .
abundance: many
CDR3aa: CASSQDRDNYPYEQYF
CDR3nt: TGCGCCAGCAGCCAAGACCGGGACAATTATCCCTACGAGCAGTACTTC

v_gene: TRBV12-3/TRBV12-4
j_gene: TRBJ1-2
d_gene: .
abundance: many
CDR3aa: CASEGGTYGYTF
CDR3nt: TGTGCCAGCGAAGGGGGGACCTATGGCTACACCTTC

v_gene: TRBV10-3
j_gene: TRBJ2-6
d_gene: TRBD2
abundance: many
CDR3aa: CAIRTVAGGGANVLTF
CDR3nt: TGTGCCATCAGAACCGTAGCGGGGGGTGGGGCCAACGTCCTGACTTTC

v_gene: TRBV7-2
j_gene: TRBJ2-5
d_gene: .
abundance: many
CDR3aa: CASSLDGETQYF
CDR3nt: TGTGCCAGCAGCCTGGACGGAGAGACCCAGTACTTC